Detailed here is one TCR beta chain. There are many counts of this clonotype. What this receptor recognizes is not known. The input lacks base qualities; no much larger clone sits a single base away. The treatment or condition label corresponds to: PENTA 11 planned treatment interruption arm or continuous ART arm. Participants were children from the United Kingdom aged 2 to 15 years who had received at least three-drug ART for at least 24 weeks. The study required cryopreserved PBMCs containing at least 5 million viable cells, and a few candidate patients were excluded because of low viable PBMC yield. Using a FACSAria III cell sorter, naive CD4+ CD45RA+ CD45RO- T cells were FACS-sorted out of thawed PBMCs. After sorting, cells were fixed, and RNA was extracted with the RNeasy FFPE kit and then with the RNeasy Micro kit. V loses 6 bases, J loses 5 bases, and the germline ends lie 11 bases apart. The germline V gene sets CDR1 to MDHEN and CDR2 to SYDVKM. Taken from cysteine to phenylalanine, the CDR3 has 13 residues. This entry keeps only the CDR3 DNA: 39 bases, framed from base 1.

These data come from a study of HIV-infected children after antiretroviral therapy interruption (dated by TCRdb to the late 2010s). For context, the study as a whole: Eight children were included: four on planned treatment interruption and four on continuous treatment, all with CD4+ count above 500 and viral load below 50 copies/ml. The interruption group had a median age of about 9 years, and the continuous treatment group had a median age of roughly 8 years. Recorded exposure to EBV and CMV was present in most of the participating children. Samples from the interruption arm were taken at week 0, at week 12, at the end of interruption (week 24 or 48), and about 3 years after the study ended. Continuous-treatment samples were analyzed from corresponding weeks 0, 48 and 150. TCR repertoires were compared between children on planned treatment interruption and children on continuous antiretroviral treatment, alongside thymic output measurements. Beyond this particular receptor, the publication reports: The small number of patients is a limitation of the study, so the data should be interpreted with caution. The naive CD4+ Gini coefficient rose by the end of treatment interruption, suggesting clonal expansion, and returned to baseline by 3 years. In naive CD4+ repertoires of PTI patients, CDR3 sharing between time points fell after interruption began; many sequences were shared between end of interruption and 3 years later. Minor non-naive CD45RA+ populations, such as EMRA or stem memory cells, might be present among the sorted CD45RA+ naive cells.

The method behind the library was 3' RACE. TCR libraries were built from RNA using a 3' RACE protocol with unique molecular identifiers to correct PCR amplification bias. Amplicon libraries were pooled in groups of up to 12 and sequenced on an Illumina MiSeq using v2 2x250 paired-end chemistry. On the study's bioinformatics: Reads were processed with Decombinator for assignment of V and J genes and CDR3, and barcode-based correction of errors and PCR bias was applied. Before Gini coefficients were calculated with the R ineq package, the repertoires were subsampled to the same depth. CDR3 similarity was assessed with GLIPH, Hamming distance and a shared triplet metric. The public reads were reprocessed in TCRdb via fastp at Q25 and MiXCR, keeping in-frame beta chains. Entries that share a CDR3 protein sequence are merged under the most common genes and DNA. The V and J calls were determined by TCRdb, not by the authors. Recorded for this sample are 90,000 or so distinct CDR3 sequences; 6% to 8.5% of them occurred a single time. More than 0.95% of the sample is in the top ten clones.

The chain employs TRBV28 and TRBJ2-1; the D gene cannot be resolved reliably. The source is a pool of human donors with HIV. Sequencing was performed on CD45RA+ CD4+ T cells from PBMCs, pooled from several time points, taken from a donor given antiretroviral therapy, either interrupted or continuous. This specimen's cell subset or site label, interpreted: naive CD4+ CD45RA+ CD45RO- T cells. DNA sequence: TGTGCCAGCAGGGCTAGTCCCCACAATGAGCAGTTCTTC. It encodes CASRASPHNEQFF.